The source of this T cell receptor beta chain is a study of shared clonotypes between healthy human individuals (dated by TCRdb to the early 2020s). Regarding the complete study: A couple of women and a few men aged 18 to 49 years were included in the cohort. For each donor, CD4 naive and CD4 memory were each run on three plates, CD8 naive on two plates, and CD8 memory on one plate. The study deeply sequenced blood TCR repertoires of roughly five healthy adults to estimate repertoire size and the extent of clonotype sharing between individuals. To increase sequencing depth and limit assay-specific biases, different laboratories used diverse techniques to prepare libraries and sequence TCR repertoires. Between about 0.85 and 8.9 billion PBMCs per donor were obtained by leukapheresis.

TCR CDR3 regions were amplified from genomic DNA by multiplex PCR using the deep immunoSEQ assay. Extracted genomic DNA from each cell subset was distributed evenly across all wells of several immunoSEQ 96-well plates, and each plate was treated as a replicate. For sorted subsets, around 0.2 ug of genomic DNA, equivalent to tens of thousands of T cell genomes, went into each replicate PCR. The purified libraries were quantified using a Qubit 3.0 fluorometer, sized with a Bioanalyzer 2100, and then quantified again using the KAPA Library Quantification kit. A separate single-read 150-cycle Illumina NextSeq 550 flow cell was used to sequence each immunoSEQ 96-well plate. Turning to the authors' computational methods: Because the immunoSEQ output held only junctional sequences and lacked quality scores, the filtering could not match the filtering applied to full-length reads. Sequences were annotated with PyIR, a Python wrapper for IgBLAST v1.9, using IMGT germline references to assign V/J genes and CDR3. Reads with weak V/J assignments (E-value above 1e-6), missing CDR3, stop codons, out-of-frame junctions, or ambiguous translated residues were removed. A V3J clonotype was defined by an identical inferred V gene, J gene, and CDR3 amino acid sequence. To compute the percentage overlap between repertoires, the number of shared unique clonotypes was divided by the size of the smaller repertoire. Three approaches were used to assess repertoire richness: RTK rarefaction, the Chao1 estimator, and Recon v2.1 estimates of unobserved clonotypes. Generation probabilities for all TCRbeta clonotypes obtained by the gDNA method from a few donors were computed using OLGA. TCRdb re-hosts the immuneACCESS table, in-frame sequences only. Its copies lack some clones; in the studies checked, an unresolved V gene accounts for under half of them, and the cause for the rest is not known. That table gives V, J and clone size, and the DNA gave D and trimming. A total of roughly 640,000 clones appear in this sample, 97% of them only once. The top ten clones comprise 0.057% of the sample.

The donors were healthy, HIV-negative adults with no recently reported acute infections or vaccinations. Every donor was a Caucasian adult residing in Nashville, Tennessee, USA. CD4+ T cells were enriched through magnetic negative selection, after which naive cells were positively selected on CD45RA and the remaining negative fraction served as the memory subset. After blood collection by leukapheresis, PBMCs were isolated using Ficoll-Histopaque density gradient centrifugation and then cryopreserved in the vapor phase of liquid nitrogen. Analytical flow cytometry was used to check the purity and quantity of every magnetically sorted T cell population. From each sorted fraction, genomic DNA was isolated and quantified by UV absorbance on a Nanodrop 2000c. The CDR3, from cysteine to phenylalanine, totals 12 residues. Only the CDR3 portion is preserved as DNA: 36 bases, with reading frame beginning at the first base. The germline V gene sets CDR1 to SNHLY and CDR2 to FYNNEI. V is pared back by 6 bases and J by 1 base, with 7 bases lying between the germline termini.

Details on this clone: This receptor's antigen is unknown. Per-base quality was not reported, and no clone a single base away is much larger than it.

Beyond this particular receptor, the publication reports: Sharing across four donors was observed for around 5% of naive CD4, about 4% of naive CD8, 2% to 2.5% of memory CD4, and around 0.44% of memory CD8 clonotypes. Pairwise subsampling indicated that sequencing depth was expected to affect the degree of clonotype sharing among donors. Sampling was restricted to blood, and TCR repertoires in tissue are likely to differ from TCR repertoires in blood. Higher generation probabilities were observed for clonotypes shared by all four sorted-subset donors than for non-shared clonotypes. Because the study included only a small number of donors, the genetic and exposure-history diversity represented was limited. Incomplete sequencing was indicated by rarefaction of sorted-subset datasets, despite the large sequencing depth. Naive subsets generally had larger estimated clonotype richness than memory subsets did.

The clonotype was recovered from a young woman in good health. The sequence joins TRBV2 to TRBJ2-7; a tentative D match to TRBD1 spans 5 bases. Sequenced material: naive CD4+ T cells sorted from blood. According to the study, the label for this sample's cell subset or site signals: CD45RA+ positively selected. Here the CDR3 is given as CASRQESYEQYF. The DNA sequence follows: TGTGCCAGCAGACAGGAGTCCTACGAGCAGTACTTC.